These T cell receptor beta chains were read from a single sample in a study of cytomegalovirus exposure and HLA in healthy donors. The repertoire was sequenced with immunoSEQ multiplex PCR; TCRdb's copy has only in-frame clones and lacks some. Here the sample spans around 190,000 clones, about four fifths being singletons. Sequenced input: PBMCs. The receptor set was obtained from a female donor in good health and CMV-seronegative. Each CDR3 is given with its conserved first and last residue. A D gene is named only where the DNA matches it firmly. Size is omitted from some rows. Given values are once, few, many or a class for expanded clones.

TRBJ2-7 TRBV4-1 TRBD1 . TGCGCCAGCAGCCCCTCAGGGGGTGGGCTGGAGCAGTACTTC CASSPSGGGLEQYF
TRBJ2-1 TRBV27 . . TGTGCCAGCAGTTTATTTAGTGGTCCGCGACGGGGTAGGAATGAGCAGTTCTTC CASSLFSGPRRGRNEQFF
TRBJ1-2 TRBV5-1 . . TGCGCCAGCAGCCCGGAAGGAGGGTCCTATGGCTACACCTTC CASSPEGGSYGYTF
TRBJ2-7 TRBV6-1 . . TGTGCCAGCAGCACTGATCTGGGGGGTCCCTACGAGCAGTACTTC CASSTDLGGPYEQYF
TRBJ2-3 TRBV25-1 . . TGTGCCAGCAGTGAATGGGGCAGAGATCCAGATACGCAGTATTTT CASSEWGRDPDTQYF
TRBJ1-5 TRBV7-9 TRBD1 once TGTGCCAGCAGCTTAGGGGGGACAGTGTGGAGCCAGCATTTT CASSLGGTVWSQHF
TRBJ2-7 TRBV21-1 . once TGTGCCAGCAGCAAACCTCCGGGACAATACTCTAGCTACTACGAGCAGTACTTC CASSKPPGQYSSYYEQYF
TRBJ2-5 TRBV5-4 . . TGTGCCAGCAGCCCAGCGAGCGGGGAGACCCAGTACTTC CASSPASGETQYF
TRBJ2-3 TRBV25-1 . . TGTGCCAGCAGTGGGCTAGATACGCAGTATTTT CASSGLDTQYF
TRBJ2-7 TRBV7-8 TRBD1 . TGTGCCAGCAGCTTAAGGACAGGGGGCGCGTACGAGCAGTACTTC CASSLRTGGAYEQYF